This T cell receptor (beta chain) was identified during a study of OX40 agonist ivuxolimab in advanced cancers. This clone was seen a handful of times. Its antigen is not known. Clones were sequenced by immunoSEQ multiplex PCR, and TCRdb holds only the in-frame ones, with some missing. This repertoire shows 90,000 to 100,000 clones, 75% to 90% found once; its top ten account for more than 0.8%. This CDR3 region has 15 residues. V was cut by 1 base and J by 7 bases, with 15 bases left in between. Germline values: CDR1 SGHRS, CDR2 YFSETQ. Findings and limits, study-wide: At doses 0.1 to 3.0 mg/kg, CD4+ and CD8+ clones expanded.

This sample comprised CD4+ or CD8+ T cells sorted from blood, obtained in a trial of the OX40 agonist ivuxolimab. This TCR was recovered from an adult with an advanced solid tumor such as melanoma, head and neck, liver or kidney cancer. The genes are TRBV5-1 and TRBJ2-1; a weak D match, TRBD2 (5 bases). The CDR3: CASSLMTPGGNEQFF. CDR3 DNA: TGCGCCAGCAGCTTGATGACCCCCGGCGGGAATGAGCAGTTCTTC.